These 6 T cell receptor beta chains came from one sample sequenced in a study of Ad26.COV2.S vaccination and SARS-CoV-2 variants (dated by TCRdb to the early 2020s). Reading the label with the study, this specimen's treatment or condition is: around 19 received Ad26.COV2.S at low or high dose, single or two shots; 5 received placebo; per-sample allocation not given. Repertoires of vaccine and placebo recipients were sequenced from samples taken on day 63 after the first injection. Library generation was performed with the immunoSEQ multiplex PCR assay. TCRdb's version of the immuneACCESS table is confined to in-frame rearrangements and falls short of the full clone set. An unresolved V gene accounts for under half of the shortfall where checked; the remainder is of unknown origin. Here the sample has 400,000 to 450,000 clones; more than 80% occur a single time. The ten largest clones represent 10% to 15% of the sample.

Source: peripheral blood, taken in a trial of Ad26.COV2.S vaccine versus placebo. These receptor sequences come from a person aged 18-65 years who received the Ad26.COV2.S COVID-19 vaccine or a placebo.

V and J are TRBV18 and TRBJ2-1, with D maybe TRBD1 (6 bases). This CDR3 is built from 14 residues. V gave up 3 bases and J gave up 7 bases, with 13 bases separating them. Germline CDR1 is KGHSH and CDR2 is LQKENI. Here the CDR3 DNA reads TGTGCCAGCTCACCTCCGGGGACACCGAATGAGCAGTTCTTC. Encoded protein: CASSPPGTPNEQFF.

The gene calls are TRBV7-9 and TRBJ1-1; 7 positions agree with TRBD1. After removal of 5 bases from V and 4 bases from J, the junction contained 13 bases not matched to a gene. The CDR3 spans 16 residues. The germline gives CDR1 SEHNR, CDR2 FQNEAQ (reference sequence). CDR3 nucleotide sequence: TGTGCCAGCAGCCCGAGGGCCACAGACAGGGTCACTGAAGCTTTCTTT. Protein: CASSPRATDRVTEAFF.

The chain combines TRBV19 with TRBJ2-4; TRBD2 agrees at 7 bases. The CDR3 sequence is 14 residues long. V was pared by 4 bases and J by 9 bases, with 9 bases of the junction left unmatched. CDR1 and CDR2 from the germline V gene are LNHDA and SQIVND (reference sequence). The CDR3 protein is CASSNLAAAGIQYF. CDR3 in DNA: TGTGCCAGTAGTAACCTAGCGGCAGCGGGCATTCAGTACTTC. Combining the CDR3 with reference TRBV19 and TRBJ2-4 gives the whole variable domain DGGITQSPKYLFRKEGQNVTLSCEQNLNHDAMYWYRQDPGQGLRLIYYSQIVNDFQKGDIAEGYSVSREKKESFPLTVTSAQKNPTAFYLCASSNLAAAGIQYFGAGTRLSVL.

This sequence joins TRBV28 and TRBJ1-1; TRBD1 is a possible D gene (6 bases). Germline CDR1 MDHEN, CDR2 SYDVKM. V lost 5 bases, J lost 10 bases, and 20 bases lay in between. The CDR3 is 14 residues long. DNA of the CDR3: TGTGCCAGCAGTCAGGGACAACTCAATGGAGGAGCTTTCTTT. Translating gives CASSQGQLNGGAFF.

This chain joins TRBV9 and TRBJ1-1; D perhaps matches TRBD1 (6 bases). V lost 0 bases to trimming and J lost 5 bases, with 14 bases between them. From germline, CDR1 is SGDLS and CDR2 YYNGEE. The CDR3 has 15 amino acids. The CDR3 region is CASSVGQGGKTEAFF. CDR3 DNA: TGTGCCAGCAGCGTAGGGCAAGGGGGTAAGACTGAAGCTTTCTTT.

The rearrangement links TRBV4-1 to TRBJ1-4, with D hard to call. The V gene's germline CDR1 is MGHRA and CDR2 YSYEKL. The ends were cut back, 5 bases at V and 6 bases at J, with 13 bases in the middle. The CDR3 is made up of 14 amino acids. The CDR3 here is CASSLHREDEKLFF. In nucleotides, the CDR3 is TGCGCCAGCAGCTTACACAGAGAAGATGAAAAACTGTTTTTT.